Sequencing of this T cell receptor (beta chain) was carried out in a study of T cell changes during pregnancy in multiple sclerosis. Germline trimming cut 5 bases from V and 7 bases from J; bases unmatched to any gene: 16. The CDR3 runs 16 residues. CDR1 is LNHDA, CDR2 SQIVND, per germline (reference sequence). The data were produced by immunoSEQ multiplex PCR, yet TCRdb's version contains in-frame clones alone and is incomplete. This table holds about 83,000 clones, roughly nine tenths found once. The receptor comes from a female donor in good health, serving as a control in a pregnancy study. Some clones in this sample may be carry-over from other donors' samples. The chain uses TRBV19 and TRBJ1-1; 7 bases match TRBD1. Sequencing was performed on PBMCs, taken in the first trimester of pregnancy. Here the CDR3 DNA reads TGTGCCAGTAGTCCCCTCCCGGGGACAGCCACAGTTGAAGCTTTCTTT. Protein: CASSPLPGTATVEAFF.